The clone carrying this T cell receptor beta chain was recorded many times. This record comes from a study of blood T cells in healthy people across ages. Per the germline V gene, CDR1 is DFQATT and CDR2 is SNEGSKA (reference sequence). This CDR3 spans 16 amino acids. V was pared by 7 bases and J by 4 bases, with 12 bases of the junction left unmatched. Alongside a J-beta primer mix, a sample-barcoded 5' primer served in a second PCR lasting about 7 to 11 cycles. TCRdb fed the 5' RACE reads into MiXCR, producing one record per CDR3 protein. The sample contains hundreds of thousands of distinct CDR3 sequences, under 35% of which appear only once.

V is TRBV20-1 and J is TRBJ2-1, with 11 positions matching TRBD1. The receptor comes from a woman aged 80 or older in good health. The sequenced sample consisted of blood. Here the CDR3 DNA reads TGCAGTGATATCAAATCCGGGACAGGGGGATACAATGAGCAGTTCTTC. Amino acid sequence: CSDIKSGTGGYNEQFF.